Here is one TCR beta chain with its context. Its cognate antigen is unknown. The second PCR ran roughly 7 to 12 cycles with a sample-barcoded 5' primer and J-beta primers. From the 5' RACE reads, TCRdb called clonotypes with MiXCR, one entry per CDR3 protein. This sample has about 1.4 million distinct CDR3 sequences, with around 59% found just once. This specimen comes from a study of blood T cells in healthy people across ages. Notes on the study in general: Donor CMV status, an unknown factor, possibly confounded changes in expanded clonotypes. Across the age range, TCR beta diversity per million T cells fell in a roughly linear way. Compared with aged donors, long-lived donors showed fewer expanded clones, suggesting selection. PBMCs left unsorted prevented a conclusive naive versus antigen-experienced comparison.

V lost 3 bases, J lost 4 bases, and 13 bases lay in between. Germline assignment: CDR1 MDHEN and CDR2 SYDVKM. The CDR3 sequence is 15 residues long. The sequence was obtained from a man aged 18 to 30 in good health. The chain links TRBV28 to TRBJ1-5; no clear D. Source material: blood. CDR3 nucleotides: TGTGCCAGCAGTTTTAGCTTGGAGACAAATCAGCCCCAGCATTTT. It encodes CASSFSLETNQPQHF. Supplemented by reference TRBV28 and TRBJ1-5, the full variable domain reads DVKVTQSSRYLVKRTGEKVFLECVQDMDHENMFWYRQDPGLGLRLIYFSYDVKMKEKGDIPEGYSVSREKKERFSLILESASTNQTSMYLCASSFSLETNQPQHFGDGTRLSIL.